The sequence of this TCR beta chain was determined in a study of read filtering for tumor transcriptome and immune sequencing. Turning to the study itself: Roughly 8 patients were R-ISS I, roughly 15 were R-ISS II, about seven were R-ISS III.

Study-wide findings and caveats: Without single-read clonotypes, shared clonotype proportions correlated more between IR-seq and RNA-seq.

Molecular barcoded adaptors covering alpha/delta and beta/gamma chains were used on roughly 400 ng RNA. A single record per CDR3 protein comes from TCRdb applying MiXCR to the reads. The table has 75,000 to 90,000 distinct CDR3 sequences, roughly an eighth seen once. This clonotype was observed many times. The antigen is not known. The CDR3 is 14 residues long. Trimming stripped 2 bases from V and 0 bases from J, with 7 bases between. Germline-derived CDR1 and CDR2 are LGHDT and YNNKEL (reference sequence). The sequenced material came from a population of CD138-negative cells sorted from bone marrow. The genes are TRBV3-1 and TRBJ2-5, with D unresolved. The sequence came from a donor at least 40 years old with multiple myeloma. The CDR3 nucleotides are TGTGCCAGCAGCCAATTTGATTACCAAGAGACCCAGTACTTC. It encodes CASSQFDYQETQYF.